The source of this TCR beta chain is a study of T cell changes during pregnancy in multiple sclerosis. Libraries were prepared by immunoSEQ multiplex PCR; TCRdb keeps only in-frame clonotypes and omits some of them. In the table there are about 40,000 clones, about 85% of which are singletons. The CDR3 length is 12 residues. Germline V lookup: CDR1 SGDLS, CDR2 YYNGEE. Points on this clone: At one boundary the junction diverges from the germline segment, which might be a read error.

The sequenced sample was CD4+ T cells from peripheral blood mononuclear cells, obtained after pregnancy. The TCR sequence derives from a female donor with multiple sclerosis, enrolled in a pregnancy study. The chain carries TRBV9 and TRBJ1-1; D might be TRBD1 (5 bases). The CDR3 sequence: CASSPRPGGMGF. The DNA for the CDR3 is TGTGCCAGCAGCCCAAGACCCGGGGGTATGGGCTTT.